The rows below give T cell receptor beta chains drawn from one sample of a study of blood T cell repertoires in COVID-19. Here immunoSEQ multiplex PCR was the method, and the copy in TCRdb shows in-frame clones only, minus some. Counted here are around 190,000 clones, 70% to 90% occurring once; the ten biggest clones make up about 5%. Material for sequencing was peripheral blood. Every receptor here comes from a woman older than 75 with acute or convalescent COVID-19. CDR3s include the opening cysteine and the closing phenylalanine or tryptophan. The order of the fields is J gene, clone size, V gene, CDR3 protein. Size tells how often a clone was seen (once, few, many) or the class of an expanded clone, and some rows leave it out.

J gene: TRBJ2-1; clone size: -; V gene: TRBV27; CDR3 protein: CASSFGSPSYNEQFF
J gene: TRBJ1-5; clone size: -; V gene: TRBV28; CDR3 protein: CASTVGTGFQPQHF
J gene: TRBJ1-1; clone size: -; V gene: TRBV7-9; CDR3 protein: CASSWGGEKAFF
J gene: TRBJ2-1; clone size: -; V gene: TRBV3-1/TRBV3-2; CDR3 protein: CASSQDPGLAGPAQFF
J gene: TRBJ2-2; clone size: -; V gene: TRBV7-2; CDR3 protein: CASSFLAGPSGSSTGELFF
J gene: TRBJ1-5; clone size: -; V gene: TRBV15; CDR3 protein: CATSRDLRGARHF
J gene: TRBJ1-6; clone size: -; V gene: TRBV6-5; CDR3 protein: CASRAVNSPLHF
J gene: TRBJ1-3; clone size: -; V gene: TRBV27; CDR3 protein: CASSLTSISGNTIYF
J gene: TRBJ2-7; clone size: few; V gene: TRBV6-2/TRBV6-3; CDR3 protein: CASSYIGGEQYF
J gene: TRBJ2-1; clone size: -; V gene: TRBV7-9; CDR3 protein: CASRSGLAGSGEQFF
J gene: TRBJ1-1; clone size: -; V gene: TRBV3-1/TRBV3-2; CDR3 protein: CASSQSHMNTEAFF
J gene: TRBJ1-5; clone size: -; V gene: TRBV6-5; CDR3 protein: CASSYTNRENQPQHF
J gene: TRBJ1-1; clone size: -; V gene: TRBV5-1; CDR3 protein: CASSLVAGNTEAFF
J gene: TRBJ2-1; clone size: -; V gene: TRBV19; CDR3 protein: CASSSRLARSYNEQFF
J gene: TRBJ1-2; clone size: -; V gene: TRBV3-1/TRBV3-2; CDR3 protein: CASSQAGTPTGYTF
J gene: TRBJ1-2; clone size: few; V gene: TRBV4-2; CDR3 protein: CASSPIGTPWYGYTF
J gene: TRBJ2-7; clone size: -; V gene: TRBV18; CDR3 protein: CASSRVAGSYEQYF
J gene: TRBJ1-2; clone size: -; V gene: TRBV29-1; CDR3 protein: CSVWPAVGTEKGYTF
J gene: TRBJ2-2; clone size: -; V gene: TRBV2; CDR3 protein: CASSEAGVGELFF
J gene: TRBJ1-5; clone size: -; V gene: TRBV4-2; CDR3 protein: CASSQVQGHQPQHF
J gene: TRBJ1-3; clone size: -; V gene: TRBV25-1; CDR3 protein: CASSAPGQGGNTIYF
J gene: TRBJ1-2; clone size: -; V gene: TRBV9; CDR3 protein: CASSVGTGDGYTF
J gene: TRBJ1-1; clone size: -; V gene: TRBV5-1; CDR3 protein: CASSFTGGMNTEAFF
J gene: TRBJ1-2; clone size: -; V gene: TRBV3-1/TRBV3-2; CDR3 protein: CASSPTRVSGYTF
J gene: TRBJ2-1; clone size: -; V gene: TRBV5-1; CDR3 protein: CASSLALVSSYNEQFF
J gene: TRBJ1-2; clone size: -; V gene: TRBV6-1; CDR3 protein: CASSDRQGYGYTF
J gene: TRBJ1-1; clone size: once; V gene: TRBV6-2/TRBV6-3; CDR3 protein: CASSSRPVDGEAFF
J gene: TRBJ1-2; clone size: few; V gene: TRBV5-1; CDR3 protein: CASSLDYRAHGYTF
J gene: TRBJ2-1; clone size: -; V gene: TRBV6-5; CDR3 protein: CAVRAGSIYNEQFF
J gene: TRBJ1-1; clone size: -; V gene: TRBV20-1; CDR3 protein: CSASRGQLAFF
J gene: TRBJ1-6; clone size: -; V gene: TRBV7-2; CDR3 protein: CASSLATGYYSPLHF